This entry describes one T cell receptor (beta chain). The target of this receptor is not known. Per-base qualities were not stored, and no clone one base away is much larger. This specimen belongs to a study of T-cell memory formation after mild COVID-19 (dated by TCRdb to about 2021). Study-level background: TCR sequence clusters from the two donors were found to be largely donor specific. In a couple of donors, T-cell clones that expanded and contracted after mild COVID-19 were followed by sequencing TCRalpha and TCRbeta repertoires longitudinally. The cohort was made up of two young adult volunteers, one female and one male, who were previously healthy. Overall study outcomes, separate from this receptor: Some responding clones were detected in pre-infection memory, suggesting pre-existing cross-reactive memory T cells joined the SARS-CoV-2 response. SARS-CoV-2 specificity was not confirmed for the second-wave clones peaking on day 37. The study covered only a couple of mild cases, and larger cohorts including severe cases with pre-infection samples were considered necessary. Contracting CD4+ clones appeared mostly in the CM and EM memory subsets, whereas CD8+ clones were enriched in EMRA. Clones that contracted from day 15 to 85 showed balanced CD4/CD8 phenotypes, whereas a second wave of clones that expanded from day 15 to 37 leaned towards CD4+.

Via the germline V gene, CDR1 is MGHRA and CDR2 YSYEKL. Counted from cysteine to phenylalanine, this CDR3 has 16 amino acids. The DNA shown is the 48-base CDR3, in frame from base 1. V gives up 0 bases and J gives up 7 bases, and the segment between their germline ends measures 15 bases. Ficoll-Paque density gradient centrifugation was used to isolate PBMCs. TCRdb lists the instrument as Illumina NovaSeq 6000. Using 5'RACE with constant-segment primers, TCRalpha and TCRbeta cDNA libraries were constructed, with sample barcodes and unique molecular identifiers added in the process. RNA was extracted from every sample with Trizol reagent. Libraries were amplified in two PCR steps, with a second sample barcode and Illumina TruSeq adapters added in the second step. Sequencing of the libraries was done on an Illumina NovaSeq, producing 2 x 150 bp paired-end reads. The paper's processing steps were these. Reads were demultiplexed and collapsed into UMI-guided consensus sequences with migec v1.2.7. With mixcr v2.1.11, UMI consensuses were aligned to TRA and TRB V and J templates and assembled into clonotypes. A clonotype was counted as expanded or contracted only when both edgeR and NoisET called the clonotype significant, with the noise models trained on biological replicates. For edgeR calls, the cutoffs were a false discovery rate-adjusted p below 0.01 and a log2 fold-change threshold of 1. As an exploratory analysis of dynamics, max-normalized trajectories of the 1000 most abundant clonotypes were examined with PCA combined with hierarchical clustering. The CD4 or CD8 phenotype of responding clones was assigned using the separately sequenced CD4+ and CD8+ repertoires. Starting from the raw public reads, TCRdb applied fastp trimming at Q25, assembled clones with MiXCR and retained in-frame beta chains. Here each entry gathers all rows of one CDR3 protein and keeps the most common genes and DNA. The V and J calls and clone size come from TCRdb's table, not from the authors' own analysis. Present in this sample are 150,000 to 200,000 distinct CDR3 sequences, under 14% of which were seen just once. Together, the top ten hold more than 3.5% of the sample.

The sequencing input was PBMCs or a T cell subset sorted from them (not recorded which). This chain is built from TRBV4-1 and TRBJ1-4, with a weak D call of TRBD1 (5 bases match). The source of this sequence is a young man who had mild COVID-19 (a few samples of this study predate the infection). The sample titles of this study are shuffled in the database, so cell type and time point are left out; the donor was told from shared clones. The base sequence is TGCGCCAGCAGCCAAGATTCATGGATGGGACGTGAAAAACTGTTTTTT. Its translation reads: CASSQDSWMGREKLFF.